Only one count was recorded for the clone carrying this T cell receptor beta chain. CDR3 size: 15 residues. Germline V gene sequence: CDR1 SQVTM, CDR2 ANQGSEA. V lost 6 bases and J 4 bases, leaving 21 bases between the germline ends. These data come from a study of blood T cell repertoires in COVID-19. Clones were read by immunoSEQ multiplex PCR, and TCRdb kept only the in-frame ones, dropping some. Among fewer than 350,000 clones, over 75% were seen once, and the ten largest hold 9.4%. The specimen sequenced was peripheral blood. The receptor comes from a man aged 18-30 years with active or convalescent COVID-19. The chain recombines TRBV29-1 with TRBJ1-2; D call uncertain. The CDR3 region is CSVVPHPWRGYGYTF. The CDR3 coding sequence is TGCAGCGTCGTCCCTCACCCTTGGCGGGGCTATGGCTACACCTTC.